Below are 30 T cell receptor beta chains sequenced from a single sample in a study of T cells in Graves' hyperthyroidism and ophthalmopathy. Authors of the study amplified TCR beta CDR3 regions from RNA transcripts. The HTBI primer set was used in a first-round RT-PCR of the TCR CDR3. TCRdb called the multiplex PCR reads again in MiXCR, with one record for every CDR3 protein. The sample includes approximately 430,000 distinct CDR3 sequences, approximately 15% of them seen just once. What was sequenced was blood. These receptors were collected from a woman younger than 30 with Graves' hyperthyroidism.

The CDR3 DNA sequence: TGTGCCAGCAGTTATCAAGCGGGGGGGAACACCGGGGAGCTGTTTTTT. Translation: CASSYQAGGNTGELFF. The chain combines TRBV6-5 with TRBJ2-2; TRBD2 matches at 9 bases. This CDR3 has 16 amino acids. V was clipped by 3 bases and J by 1 base; unmatched bases: 3. The germline CDR1 and CDR2 sequences are MNHEY and SVGAGI.

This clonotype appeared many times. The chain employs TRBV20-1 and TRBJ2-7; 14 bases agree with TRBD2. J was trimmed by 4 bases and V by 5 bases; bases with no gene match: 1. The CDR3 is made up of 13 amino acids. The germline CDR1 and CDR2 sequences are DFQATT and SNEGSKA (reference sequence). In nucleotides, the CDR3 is TGCAGTGCTGGACTAGCGGGAGGTTACGAGCAGTACTTC. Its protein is CSAGLAGGYEQYF.

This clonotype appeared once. The CDR3 here is CASSFGMGGQAFF. The CDR3 DNA reads TGTGCCAGCAGCTTTGGTATGGGGGGGCAAGCTTTCTTT. This rearrangement joins TRBV11-2 to TRBJ1-1; TRBD1 is a possible D gene (6 bases). Germline loops: CDR1 SGHAT, CDR2 FQNNGV. V was clipped by 3 bases and J by 9 bases, with 14 bases between them. The CDR3 length is 13 residues.

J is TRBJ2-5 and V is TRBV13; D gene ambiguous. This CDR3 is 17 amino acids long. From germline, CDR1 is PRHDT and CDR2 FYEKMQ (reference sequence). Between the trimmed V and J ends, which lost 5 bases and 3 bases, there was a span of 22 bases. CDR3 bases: TGTGCCAGCAGCAGACTTGGGTGGCCGACTGGAAAAGAGACCCAGTACTTC. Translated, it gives CASSRLGWPTGKETQYF.

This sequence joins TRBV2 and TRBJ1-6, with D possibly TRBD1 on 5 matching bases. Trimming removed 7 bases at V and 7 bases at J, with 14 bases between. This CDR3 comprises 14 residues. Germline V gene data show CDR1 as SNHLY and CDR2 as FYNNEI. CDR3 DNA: TGTGCCAGCACCGTCGAAAAGGGGAATTCACCCCTCCACTTT. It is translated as CASTVEKGNSPLHF.

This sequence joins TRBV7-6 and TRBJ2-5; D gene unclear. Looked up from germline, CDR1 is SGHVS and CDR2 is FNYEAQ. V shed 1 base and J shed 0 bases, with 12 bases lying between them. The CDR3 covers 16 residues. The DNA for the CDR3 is TGTGCCAGCAGCTTAGGACAAATTATGTACCAAGAGACCCAGTACTTC. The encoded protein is CASSLGQIMYQETQYF.

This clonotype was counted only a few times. The CDR3 DNA sequence: TGTGCCAGCAGTTTAGACAGGACGAACACCGGGGAGCTGTTTTTT. Translated, it gives CASSLDRTNTGELFF. V gene TRBV5-5 combines with J gene TRBJ2-2, with D possibly TRBD1 on 6 matching bases. With 5 bases removed from V and 0 bases from J, the gap between germline ends came to 11 bases. This CDR3 is built from 15 residues. Germline V CDR1 and CDR2: SGHKS, YYEKEE (reference sequence).

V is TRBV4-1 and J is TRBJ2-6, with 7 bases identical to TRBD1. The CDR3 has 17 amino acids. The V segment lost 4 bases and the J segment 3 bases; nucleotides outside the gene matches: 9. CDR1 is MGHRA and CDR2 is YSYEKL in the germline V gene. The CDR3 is CASSPAGRGRGANVLTF. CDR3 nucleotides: TGCGCCAGCAGCCCAGCCGGAAGGGGGCGTGGGGCCAACGTCCTGACTTTC.

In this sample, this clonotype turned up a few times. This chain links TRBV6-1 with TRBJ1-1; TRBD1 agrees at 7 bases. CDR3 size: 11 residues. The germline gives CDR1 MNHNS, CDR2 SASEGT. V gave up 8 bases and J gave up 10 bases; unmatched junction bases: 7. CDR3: CASVQTGLAFF. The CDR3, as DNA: TGTGCCAGCGTACAGACAGGGCTAGCTTTCTTT.

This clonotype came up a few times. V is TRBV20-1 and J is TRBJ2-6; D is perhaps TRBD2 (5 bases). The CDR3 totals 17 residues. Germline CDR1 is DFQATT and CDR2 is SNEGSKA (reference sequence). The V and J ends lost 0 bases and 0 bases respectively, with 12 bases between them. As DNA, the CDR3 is TGCAGTGCTAGAGAGCGGGTATTCCGCTCTGGGGCCAACGTCCTGACTTTC. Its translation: CSARERVFRSGANVLTF.

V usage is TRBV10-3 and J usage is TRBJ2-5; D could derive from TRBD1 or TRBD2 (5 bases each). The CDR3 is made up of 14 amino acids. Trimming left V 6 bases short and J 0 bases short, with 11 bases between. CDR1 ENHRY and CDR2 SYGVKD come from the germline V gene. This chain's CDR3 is CAISDGTDQETQYF. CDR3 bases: TGTGCCATCAGCGACGGGACGGACCAAGAGACCCAGTACTTC.

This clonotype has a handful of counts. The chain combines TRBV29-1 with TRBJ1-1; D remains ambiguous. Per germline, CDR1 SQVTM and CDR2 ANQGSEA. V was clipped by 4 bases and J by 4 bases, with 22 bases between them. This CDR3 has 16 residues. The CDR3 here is CSVGTNAGNWGTEAFF. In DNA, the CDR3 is TGCAGCGTTGGAACCAACGCGGGAAACTGGGGCACTGAAGCTTTCTTT. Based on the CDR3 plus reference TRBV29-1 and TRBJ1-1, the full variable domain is SAVISQKPSRDICQRGTSLTIQCQVDSQVTMMFWYRQQPGQSLTLIATANQGSEATYESGFVIDKFPISRPNLTFSTLTVSNMSPEDSSIYLCSVGTNAGNWGTEAFFGQGTRLTVV.

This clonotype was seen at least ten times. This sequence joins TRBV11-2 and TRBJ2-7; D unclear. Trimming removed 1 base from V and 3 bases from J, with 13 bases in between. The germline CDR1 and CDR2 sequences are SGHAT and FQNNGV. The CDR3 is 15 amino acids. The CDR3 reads CASSLGAGDHYEQYF. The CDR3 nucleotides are TGTGCCAGCAGCTTAGGGGCAGGCGACCACTACGAGCAGTACTTC.

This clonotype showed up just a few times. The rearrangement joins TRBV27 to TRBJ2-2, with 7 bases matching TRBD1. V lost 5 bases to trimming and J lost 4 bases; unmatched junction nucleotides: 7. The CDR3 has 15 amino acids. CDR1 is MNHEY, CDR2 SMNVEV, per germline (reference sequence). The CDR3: CASSIDRVVTGELFF. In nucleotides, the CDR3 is TGTGCCAGCAGTATTGACAGGGTTGTCACCGGGGAGCTGTTTTTT.

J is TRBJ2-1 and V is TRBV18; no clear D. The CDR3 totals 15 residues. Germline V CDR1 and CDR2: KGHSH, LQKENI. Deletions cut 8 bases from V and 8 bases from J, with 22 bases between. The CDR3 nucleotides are TGTGCCAGCAGCCGGTTGCCGGGCCGGCCCCATGAGCAGTTCTTC. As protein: CASSRLPGRPHEQFF. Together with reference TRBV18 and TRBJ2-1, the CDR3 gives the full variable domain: NAGVMQNPRHLVRRRGQEARLRCSPMKGHSHVYWYRQLPEEGLKFMVYLQKENIIDESGMPKERFSAEFPKEGPSILRIQQVVRGDSAAYFCASSRLPGRPHEQFFGPGTRLTVL.

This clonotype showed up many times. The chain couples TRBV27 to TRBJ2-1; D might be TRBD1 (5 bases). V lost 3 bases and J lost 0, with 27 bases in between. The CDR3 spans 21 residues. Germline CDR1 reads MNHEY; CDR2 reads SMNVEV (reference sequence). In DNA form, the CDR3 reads TGTGCCAGCAGTTTCCGAACCATAAAAAGACAGCGCCCAAGCTCCTACAATGAGCAGTTCTTC. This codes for CASSFRTIKRQRPSSYNEQFF.

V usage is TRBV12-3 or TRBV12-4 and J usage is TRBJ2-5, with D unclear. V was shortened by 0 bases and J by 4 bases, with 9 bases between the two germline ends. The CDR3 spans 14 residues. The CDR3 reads CASSLAPVLETQYF. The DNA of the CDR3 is TGTGCCAGCAGTTTAGCGCCTGTCCTAGAGACCCAGTACTTC.

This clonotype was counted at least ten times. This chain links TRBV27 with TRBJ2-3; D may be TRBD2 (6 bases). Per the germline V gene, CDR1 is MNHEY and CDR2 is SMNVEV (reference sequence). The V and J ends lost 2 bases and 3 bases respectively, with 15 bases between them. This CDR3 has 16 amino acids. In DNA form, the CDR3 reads TGTGCCAGCAGTTTAAGGGGCGGGATAGGGACAGATACGCAGTATTTT. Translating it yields CASSLRGGIGTDTQYF.

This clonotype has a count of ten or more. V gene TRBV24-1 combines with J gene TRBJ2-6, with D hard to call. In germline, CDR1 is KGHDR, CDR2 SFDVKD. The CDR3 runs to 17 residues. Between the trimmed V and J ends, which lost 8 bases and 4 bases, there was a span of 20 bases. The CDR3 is CATMTHPVSNGANVLTF. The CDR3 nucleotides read TGTGCCACCATGACTCACCCGGTCTCGAACGGGGCCAACGTCCTGACTTTC.

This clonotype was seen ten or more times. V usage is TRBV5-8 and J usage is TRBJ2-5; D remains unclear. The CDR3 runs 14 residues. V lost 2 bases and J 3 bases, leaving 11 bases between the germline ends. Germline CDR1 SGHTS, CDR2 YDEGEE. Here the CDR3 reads CASSFGGVKETQYF. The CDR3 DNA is TGTGCCAGCAGCTTCGGTGGGGTTAAAGAGACCCAGTACTTC.

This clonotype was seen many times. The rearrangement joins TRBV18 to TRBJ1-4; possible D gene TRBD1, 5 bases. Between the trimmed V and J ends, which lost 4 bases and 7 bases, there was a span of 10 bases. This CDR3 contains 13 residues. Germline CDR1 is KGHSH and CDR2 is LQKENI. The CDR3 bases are TGTGCCAGCTCACGAGGGGCGGGTGAAAAACTGTTTTTT. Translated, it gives CASSRGAGEKLFF.

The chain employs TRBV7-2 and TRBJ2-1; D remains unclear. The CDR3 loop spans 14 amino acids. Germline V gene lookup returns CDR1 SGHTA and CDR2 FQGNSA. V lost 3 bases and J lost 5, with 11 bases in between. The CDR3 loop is CASSFTAIDNEQFF. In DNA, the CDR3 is TGTGCCAGCAGCTTTACGGCTATAGACAATGAGCAGTTCTTC.

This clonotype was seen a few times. In DNA, the CDR3 is TGTGCCAGCAGCTTAGCCCGTAATGAGCAGTTCTTC. Protein product: CASSLARNEQFF. V usage is TRBV7-9 and J usage is TRBJ2-1; the D is unclear. This CDR3 is 12 amino acids long. V dropped 0 bases and J dropped 7 bases, with 4 bases sitting between them. Germline CDR1 reads SEHNR; CDR2 reads FQNEAQ (reference sequence).

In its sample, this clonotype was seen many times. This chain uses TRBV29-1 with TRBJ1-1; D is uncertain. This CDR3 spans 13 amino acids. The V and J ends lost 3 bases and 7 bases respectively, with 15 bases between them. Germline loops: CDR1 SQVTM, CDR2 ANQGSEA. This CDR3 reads CSVETDTPIEAFF. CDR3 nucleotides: TGCAGCGTTGAGACCGACACCCCTATTGAAGCTTTCTTT.

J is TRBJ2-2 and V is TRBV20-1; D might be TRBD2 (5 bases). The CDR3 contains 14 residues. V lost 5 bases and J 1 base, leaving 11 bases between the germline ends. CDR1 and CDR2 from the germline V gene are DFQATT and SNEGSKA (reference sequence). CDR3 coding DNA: TGCAGTGCTCTGGCGGAGGAGAACACCGGGGAGCTGTTTTTT. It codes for CSALAEENTGELFF.

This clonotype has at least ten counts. CDR3 sequence reads: CASSSTFPNSPYNEQFF. CDR3 DNA: TGTGCCAGCAGCTCCACCTTCCCGAACTCCCCTTACAATGAGCAGTTCTTC. J is TRBJ2-1 and V is TRBV11-3; D not certain. From germline, CDR1 is SGHNT and CDR2 YENEEA. The CDR3 totals 17 residues. V was cut by 4 bases and J by 4 bases, with 20 bases left in between.

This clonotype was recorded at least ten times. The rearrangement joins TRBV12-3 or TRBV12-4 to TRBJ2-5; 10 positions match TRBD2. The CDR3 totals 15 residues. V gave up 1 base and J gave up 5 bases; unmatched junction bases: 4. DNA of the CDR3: TGTGCCAGCAGTTTAGTAGGACTAGCGGAGGAGACCCAGTACTTC. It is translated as CASSLVGLAEETQYF.

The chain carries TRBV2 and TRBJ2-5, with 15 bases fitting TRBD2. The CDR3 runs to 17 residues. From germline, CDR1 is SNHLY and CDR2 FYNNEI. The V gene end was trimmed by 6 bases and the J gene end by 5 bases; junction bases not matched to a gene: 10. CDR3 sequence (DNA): TGTGCCAGCAGGACCCGGACTAGCGGGGGGGCTTGGGAGACCCAGTACTTC. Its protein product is CASRTRTSGGAWETQYF. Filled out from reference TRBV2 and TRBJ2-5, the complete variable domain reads EPEVTQTPSHQVTQMGQEVILRCVPISNHLYFYWYRQILGQKVEFLVSFYNNEISEKSEIFDDQFSVERPDGSNFTLKIRSTKLEDSAMYFCASRTRTSGGAWETQYFGPGTRLLVL.

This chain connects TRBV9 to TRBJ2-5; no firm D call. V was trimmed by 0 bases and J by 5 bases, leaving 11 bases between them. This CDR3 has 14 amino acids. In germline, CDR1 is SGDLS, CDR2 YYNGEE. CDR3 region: CASSVGGFEETQYF. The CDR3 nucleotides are TGTGCCAGCAGCGTAGGGGGTTTCGAGGAGACCCAGTACTTC.

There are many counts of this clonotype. CDR3 DNA sequence: TGTGCCAGCACCCGGGACAGGTCGGCCTACAATGAGCAGTTCTTC. The encoded protein is CASTRDRSAYNEQFF. The rearrangement links TRBV12-3 or TRBV12-4 to TRBJ2-1; 8 bases align to TRBD1. V shed 7 bases, J shed 2 bases, and the junction held 7 bases outside the gene matches. The CDR3 has 15 amino acids.